What follows are 27 T cell receptor beta chains derived from one specimen sequenced in a study of cytomegalovirus exposure and HLA in healthy donors. 60 Vbeta and 13 Jbeta primers were used in PCR. Repertoires were generated with immunoSEQ multiplex PCR, while TCRdb's copy carries only in-frame clones and drops some. The data show 150,000 to 200,000 clones, around 82% seen once. Sequencing was done on a sample of PBMCs. The source of these receptors is a boy aged 5-17 years in good health and CMV-seronegative.

V gene TRBV7-9 combines with J gene TRBJ1-4; D remains ambiguous. With 4 bases removed from V and 8 bases from J, the gap between germline ends came to 8 bases. CDR3 length: 12 amino acids. In germline, CDR1 is SEHNR, CDR2 FQNEAQ (reference sequence). CDR3 nucleotide sequence: TGTGCCAGCAGCTCCAGAAGAGAAAAACTGTTTTTT. This codes for CASSSRREKLFF.

The chain combines TRBV12-5 with TRBJ2-7; TRBD2 matches 16 bases. Germline CDR1 and CDR2: LGHNT and FRNRAP. The CDR3 is 19 residues long. With V trimmed by 3 bases and J by 2 bases, 10 bases remained unmatched. The CDR3 region is CASGLPTGLAGGVAYEQYF. DNA for the CDR3: TGTGCTAGTGGTTTACCAACGGGACTAGCGGGGGGGGTGGCCTACGAGCAGTACTTC. Complete variable domain (other parts from reference TRBV12-5 and TRBJ2-7): DARVTQTPRHKVTEMGQEVTMRCQPILGHNTVFWYRQTMMQGLELLAYFRNRAPLDDSGMPKDRFSAEMPDATLATLKIQPSEPRDSAVYFCASGLPTGLAGGVAYEQYFGPGTRLTVT.

The CDR3 is CASSHNSASNEKLFF. In DNA form, the CDR3 reads TGTGCCAGCAGTCACAACAGTGCATCTAATGAAAAACTGTTTTTT. The chain couples TRBV28 to TRBJ1-4; D gene unclear. Germline V CDR1 and CDR2: MDHEN, SYDVKM. The CDR3 sequence is 15 residues long. V lost 5 bases to trimming and J lost 3 bases, with 13 bases between them.

The rearrangement uses TRBV6-1 and TRBJ1-6; possible D gene TRBD1, 5 bases. Between the trimmed V and J ends, which lost 5 bases and 7 bases, there was a span of 12 bases. The CDR3 totals 14 residues. The V gene's germline CDR1 is MNHNS and CDR2 SASEGT. The CDR3 sequence is CASSLTGGNSPLHF. CDR3 DNA sequence: TGTGCCAGCAGTCTCACGGGGGGGAATTCACCCCTCCACTTT.

The V call is TRBV30, the J call TRBJ2-7; the D gene is possibly TRBD2 (7 bases). Trimming left V 8 bases short and J 4 bases short, with 15 bases between. The CDR3 is made up of 12 amino acids. CDR1 and CDR2 (germline): GTSNPN, SVGIG (reference sequence). CDR3 region: CAVGGALYEQYF. CDR3 nucleotides: TGTGCCGTGGGGGGGGCCTTGTACGAGCAGTACTTC.

V gene TRBV7-9 combines with J gene TRBJ1-1; no reliable D call. This CDR3 has 18 amino acids. V gave up 5 bases and J gave up 3 bases, with 25 bases separating them. Germline CDR1 reads SEHNR; CDR2 reads FQNEAQ (reference sequence). CDR3 in amino acids: CASSPPRRAKSVDTEAFF. For the CDR3, the DNA is TGTGCCAGCAGCCCCCCCAGGCGGGCGAAGTCTGTGGACACTGAAGCTTTCTTT.

The rearrangement links TRBV20-1 to TRBJ2-1; perhaps TRBD2 as D (5 bases). Germline CDR1 and CDR2: DFQATT and SNEGSKA (reference sequence). This CDR3 has 11 amino acids. Trimming shortened V by 2 bases and J by 11 bases, and 10 bases separated the two germline ends. CDR3 in DNA: TGCAGTGCTAGATCGGGGAAGCAGCAGTTCTTC. This gives the protein CSARSGKQQFF.

The chain combines TRBV14 with TRBJ2-7, with TRBD2 matching 10 bases. J gave up 6 bases and V 3 bases, and 11 bases lay outside the gene matches. From germline, CDR1 is SGHDN and CDR2 FVKESK. The length of the CDR3 is 16 residues. The CDR3 is CASSQQAGGPGFEQYF. CDR3 in DNA: TGTGCCAGCAGCCAGCAAGCGGGAGGGCCGGGTTTCGAGCAGTACTTC.

The CDR3 DNA is TGTGCCAGCAGCTTGAGACAGGAGATCTACGAGCAGTACTTC. Encoded protein: CASSLRQEIYEQYF. The chain recombines TRBV5-6 with TRBJ2-7, with a possible D match to TRBD1 (6 bases). Germline CDR1 and CDR2: SGHDT and YYEEEE. The CDR3 spans 14 residues. Between the trimmed V and J ends, which lost 1 base and 3 bases, there was a span of 11 bases.

For the CDR3, the DNA is TGTGCCAGCAGCGGAGGTCCAGGGGATCGCACTGAAGCTTTCTTT. This encodes CASSGGPGDRTEAFF. The V call is TRBV9, the J call TRBJ1-1; weak D call: TRBD1 (6 bases). CDR3 size: 15 residues. Deletions cut 3 bases from V and 4 bases from J, with 16 bases between. Germline CDR1 reads SGDLS; CDR2 reads YYNGEE.

The chain has TRBV5-4 and TRBJ2-7; the D gene is possibly TRBD1 (5 bases). This CDR3 spans 15 amino acids. CDR1 is SGHNT, CDR2 YYREEE, per germline (reference sequence). The germline V and J ends were trimmed by 4 bases and 4 bases, with 18 bases remaining between them. This CDR3 is CASSPKGPRVYEQYF. CDR3 coding DNA: TGTGCCAGCAGCCCCAAAGGCCCCAGGGTATACGAGCAGTACTTC.

The chain couples TRBV9 to TRBJ2-7; 7 bases fit TRBD2. V was clipped by 4 bases and J by 5 bases; unmatched bases: 9. The germline V gene encodes CDR1 SGDLS and CDR2 YYNGEE. This CDR3 contains 14 residues. This CDR3 reads CASSPSTRGDEQYF. CDR3 coding DNA: TGTGCCAGCAGCCCGTCGACACGGGGGGACGAGCAGTACTTC.

The V call is TRBV19, the J call TRBJ1-2; D not certain. V gave up 9 bases and J gave up 3 bases, with 20 bases separating them. Germline V gives CDR1 LNHDA, CDR2 SQIVND (reference sequence). The length of the CDR3 is 15 residues. CDR3 in amino acids: CASRQSGGHDYGYTF. CDR3 nucleotide sequence: TGTGCCAGCAGACAATCCGGTGGCCACGACTATGGCTACACCTTC.

The CDR3: CASSQQGDYGYTF. For the CDR3, the DNA is TGTGCCAGCAGCCAACAGGGTGACTATGGCTACACCTTC. V gene TRBV6-1 combines with J gene TRBJ1-2; TRBD1 is a possible D gene (6 bases). The CDR3 is 13 residues long. Germline V gives CDR1 MNHNS, CDR2 SASEGT. The V end was cut by 6 bases, the J end by 3 bases, with 11 bases between.

The CDR3 loop reads CASSLTRQPNQPQHF. The CDR3 DNA follows: TGTGCCAGCAGTTTAACCCGACAGCCAAATCAGCCCCAGCATTTT. The chain links TRBV28 to TRBJ1-5; the D gene is possibly TRBD1 (5 bases). Between the trimmed V and J ends, which lost 2 bases and 4 bases, there was a span of 12 bases. This CDR3 has 15 amino acids. CDR1 MDHEN and CDR2 SYDVKM come from the germline V gene.

V gene TRBV7-8 combines with J gene TRBJ1-2, with a possible D match to TRBD1 (6 bases). The CDR3 loop spans 14 amino acids. Trimming stripped 5 bases from V and 7 bases from J, with 17 bases between. Germline values: CDR1 SGHVS, CDR2 FQNEAQ. CDR3 region: CASSQGQPQSGYTF. CDR3 bases: TGTGCCAGCAGCCAAGGACAGCCCCAGAGTGGCTACACCTTC.

A note on this clone: The CDR3 end shows no conserved phenylalanine or tryptophan, and so a read error is likely. The rearrangement uses TRBV7-9 and TRBJ1-1; D may be TRBD1 (5 bases). CDR1 is SEHNR and CDR2 is FQNEAQ in the germline V gene (reference sequence). This CDR3 comprises 15 residues. Trimming cost V 5 bases and J 0 bases, with 13 bases left between them. The CDR3: CASSRKGRLNTEAFL. The CDR3 bases are TGTGCCAGCAGCCGGAAGGGGCGATTGAACACTGAAGCTTTCCTT.

Turning to this clone: The junction departs from the called germline gene at one end, perhaps through a read error. The gene calls are TRBV13 and TRBJ1-5; 7 bases align to TRBD1. With the DNA end fitting TRBJ2-3 better, the J assignment may be wrong. Germline V gene data show CDR1 as PRHDT and CDR2 as FYEKMQ (reference sequence). This CDR3 comprises 15 residues. CDR3 region: CASSLGQAPSQPQYF. CDR3 sequence (DNA): TGTGCCAGCAGCCTAGGACAGGCACCATCTCAGCCCCAGTATTTT.

The V call is TRBV5-1, the J call TRBJ2-2, with 11 nucleotides matching TRBD1. The CDR3 spans 14 residues. Germline trimming cut 3 bases from V and 6 bases from J; bases unmatched to any gene: 1. From germline, CDR1 is SGHRS and CDR2 YFSETQ. The CDR3 sequence: CASSWGQGAGELFF. The CDR3 region has the DNA TGCGCCAGCAGCTGGGGACAGGGGGCCGGGGAGCTGTTTTTT. The complete variable domain, with remaining parts taken from reference TRBV5-1 and TRBJ2-2, reads KAGVTQTPRYLIKTRGQQVTLSCSPISGHRSVSWYQQTPGQGLQFLFEYFSETQRNKGNFPGRFSGRQFSNSRSEMNVSTLELGDSALYLCASSWGQGAGELFFGEGSRLTVL.

V and J are TRBV7-8 and TRBJ1-2; possible D gene TRBD1, 6 bases. CDR1 is SGHVS and CDR2 is FQNEAQ in the germline V gene. The CDR3 loop spans 13 amino acids. Trimming cost V 1 base and J 4 bases, with 7 bases left between them. The CDR3 DNA reads TGTGCCAGCAGCTTAGGGGGGCTCTATGGCTACACCTTC. Translation: CASSLGGLYGYTF.

V and J are TRBV11-1 and TRBJ2-1; 13 bases fit TRBD2. The J segment lost 9 bases and the V segment lost 1 base, leaving 12 bases of the junction unmatched. Germline CDR1 and CDR2: SGHAT and FQDESV (reference sequence). The CDR3 extends over 18 amino acids. CDR3 in DNA: TGTGCCAGCAGCTTAGGGACTAGCGGGGGAGCTCTCCCTGTTGAGCAGTTCTTC. It translates to CASSLGTSGGALPVEQFF.

The chain has TRBV14 and TRBJ2-1; the D gene is possibly TRBD2 (5 bases). The CDR3 is 11 residues long. V gave up 3 bases and J gave up 8 bases, with 5 bases separating them. CDR1 is SGHDN, CDR2 FVKESK, per germline. The CDR3 DNA follows: TGTGCCAGCAGCCAGAGGGATGAGCAGTTCTTC. Encoded protein: CASSQRDEQFF.

V gene TRBV7-2 combines with J gene TRBJ1-5; D gene ambiguous. Deletions cut 5 bases from V and 0 bases from J, with 8 bases between. The CDR3 has 14 amino acids. In germline, CDR1 is SGHTA, CDR2 FQGNSA. The CDR3 region is CASSGSYSNQPQHF. The CDR3 DNA follows: TGTGCCAGCAGCGGCTCTTATAGCAATCAGCCCCAGCATTTT.

This chain joins TRBV6-5 and TRBJ1-2, with D possibly TRBD1 on 5 matching bases. This CDR3 is built from 13 residues. CDR1 and CDR2 from the germline V gene are MNHEY and SVGAGI. Between the trimmed V and J ends, which lost 10 bases and 8 bases, there was a span of 20 bases. Written as DNA, the CDR3 is TGTGCCACCACACGGGGGGGAACGTCAGGCTACACCTTC. This encodes CATTRGGTSGYTF.

The chain employs TRBV19 and TRBJ2-7; 9 bases map to TRBD1. Germline V lookup: CDR1 LNHDA, CDR2 SQIVND (reference sequence). Trimming removed 9 bases from V and 4 bases from J; junction bases left unmatched: 7. CDR3 length: 13 amino acids. The CDR3 loop is CASGQGTRYEQYF. As DNA, the CDR3 is TGTGCCAGCGGACAGGGGACGAGATACGAGCAGTACTTC.

The chain joins TRBV5-1 to TRBJ1-1, with TRBD1 as a possible D gene (6 bases). The CDR3 covers 14 residues. Germline values: CDR1 SGHRS, CDR2 YFSETQ. V shed 4 bases and J shed 6 bases, with 16 bases lying between them. The CDR3 sequence: CASSTGGAVPEAFF. The CDR3 DNA follows: TGCGCCAGCAGCACGGGGGGCGCCGTACCTGAAGCTTTCTTT.

The V gene is TRBV5-1, the J gene TRBJ1-3; weak D call: TRBD1 (6 bases). V lost 1 base to trimming and J lost 8 bases, with 16 bases between them. This CDR3 is built from 15 residues. CDR1 is SGHRS and CDR2 is YFSETQ in the germline V gene. Here the CDR3 reads CASSLSGTTGDTIYF. The CDR3 nucleotides read TGCGCCAGCAGCTTGTCGGGGACAACCGGAGACACCATATATTTT.